Sequencing of this TCR beta chain was carried out in a study of esophageal squamous cell carcinoma under preoperative chemotherapy. General study points: Chemotherapy was followed by significantly higher TCR diversity in peripheral T cells only, not tumor-infiltrating lymphocytes. Paclitaxel-nedaplatin therapy caused immediate, substantial clonotype frequency changes.

Only one count was recorded for this clonotype. Its target is unknown. At one end the junction does not follow the germline gene, possibly because of a read error. Time point specified: after preoperative PTX-NDP chemotherapy. This CDR3 contains 16 residues. Germline CDR1 is LGHNT and CDR2 is FRNRAP. TCRdb re-called the PCR reads with MiXCR, one entry per CDR3 protein. The repertoire holds 32,000 or so distinct CDR3 sequences, with around 50% as singletons. The specimen was taken from a patient given preoperative chemotherapy. The TCR was taken from a human donor with esophageal squamous cell carcinoma. The donor label of this sample is uncertain. The rearrangement uses TRBV12-5 and TRBJ2-5; D assignment may be TRBD1 or TRBD2 (6 bases each). The CDR3 DNA reads TGTGCTAGTGGGGGGGCCGGGGGCGGGGACTTAAATACCCAGTATTTC. Its protein is CASGGAGGGDLNTQYF.